This TCR beta chain originates from a study of T cell changes during pregnancy in multiple sclerosis. Profiled with immunoSEQ multiplex PCR; TCRdb holds only in-frame clones, not every one. The data show 55,000 to 70,000 clones, with over 90% seen just once and about 0.31% held by the top ten. The TCR comes from a female donor with multiple sclerosis, enrolled in a pregnancy study. Sequenced material: CD4+ T cells from peripheral blood mononuclear cells, taken after pregnancy.

CDR3 coding DNA: TGTGCCAGCAGCGCCAGCGGGAGGGCCGGCGATGAGCAGTTCTTC. This codes for CASSASGRAGDEQFF. The chain combines TRBV9 with TRBJ2-1, with TRBD2 matching over 10 bases. The V and J ends lost 3 bases and 8 bases, in that order; junction bases with no gene match: 8. Germline V gene sequence: CDR1 SGDLS, CDR2 YYNGEE. This CDR3 is built from 15 residues. The variable domain in full, completed from reference TRBV9 and TRBJ2-1, reads DSGVTQTPKHLITATGQRVTLRCSPRSGDLSVYWYQQSLDQGLQFLIQYYNGEERAKGNILERFSAQQFPDLHSELNLSSLELGDSALYFCASSASGRAGDEQFFGPGTRLTVL.